What follows describes a single TCR beta chain. The antigen this receptor binds is unknown. No base-level quality is on record; no much larger clone is a single base apart. This sample was included in a study of STAT5B mutations in CD4+ large granular lymphocyte leukemia (dated by TCRdb to between 2021 and 2024). As for the study more broadly: Among the healthy controls, the CDR3 'QG' motif was associated with a particular HLA allele. The study compared the TCRbeta repertoires of patients with CD4+ T-cell large granular lymphocyte leukemia against those of healthy blood donors. Flow cytometry on FACSCanto II or FACSVerse confirmed that purified fractions exceeded 95% purity among lymphocytes.

Healthy controls were roughly 36 blood donors whose buffy coats came from the Finnish Red Cross blood service. All TCR-sequenced material derived from peripheral blood: patient blood samples and healthy donor buffy coats. Peripheral blood mononuclear cells were isolated by Ficoll-Hypaque gradient centrifugation. CD4+ cells were purified magnetically from the buffy coats of healthy controls. Genomic DNA was extracted with the Gentra Puregene Cell and Tissue kit and quantified on a Qubit 2.0 fluorometer. General findings and caveats noted by the study authors: Data were not HLA-matched; higher clonality in CD4+ versus CD8+ T-LGLL could reflect the relatively small sample size. CD4-sorted patient repertoires appeared more clonal than healthy CD4+ repertoires, and this difference persisted after removing the putative leukemic clones. Main leukemic clonotypes were private to each patient, although about a quarter of the main leukemic clonotypes were found at low frequency in the non-leukemic repertoires of other patients.

The immunoSEQ assay at survey resolution was used to sequence TCRbeta rearrangements from genomic DNA. In the paper's pipeline: In the TCR sequencing data, the smallest productive clonotype frequency that could be detected was 2.59 x 10-5. Only productive TCRbeta rearrangements, defined as complete and in-frame sequences, were included in the analyses. The clonality of each sample was calculated as Simpson clonality in the immunoSEQ Analyzer version 3.0. Clones were categorized by frequency as very rare, small, medium, large (1-20%) or hyperexpanded (>20%). Generation probabilities were estimated with OLGA 1.2.3, V-gene circos plots were made with VDJtools, specificities were looked up in VDJdb, and CDR3 motifs were identified with GLIPH. Here the immuneACCESS table is served through TCRdb, limited to in-frame sequences with V and J called. Missing clones are a known gap in these copies; in checked studies unresolved V genes cover under half, and the rest lacks a known reason. V and J calls and clone size are those listed in that table; D and trimming were worked out from the DNA. Present in this sample are fewer than 50,000 clones, roughly 85% of which were seen just once. The leading ten clones occupy less than 3% of the sample.

Input material: CD4+ T cells from blood buffy coats. The source of this sequence is a human donor in good health.

CDR3 region: CASSGGSRNTEAFF. The DNA sequence follows: TGCGCCAGCAGTGGCGGGAGCCGGAACACTGAAGCTTTCTTT. The receptor chain draws on TRBV5-1 and TRBJ1-1; the D segment cannot be called with confidence. Trimming costs V 5 bases and J 1 base, and their ends lie 12 bases apart. From the cysteine up to the phenylalanine, the CDR3 has a length of 14 residues. The read is trimmed to its CDR3 DNA, 42 bases read in frame from base 1. The CDR1 and CDR2 encoded by the germline V gene are SGHRS and YFSETQ. When the CDR3 is completed using the reference TRBV5-1 and TRBJ1-1 genes on either side, the full variable domain is KAGVTQTPRYLIKTRGQQVTLSCSPISGHRSVSWYQQTPGQGLQFLFEYFSETQRNKGNFPGRFSGRQFSNSRSEMNVSTLELGDSALYLCASSGGSRNTEAFFGQGTRLTVV.